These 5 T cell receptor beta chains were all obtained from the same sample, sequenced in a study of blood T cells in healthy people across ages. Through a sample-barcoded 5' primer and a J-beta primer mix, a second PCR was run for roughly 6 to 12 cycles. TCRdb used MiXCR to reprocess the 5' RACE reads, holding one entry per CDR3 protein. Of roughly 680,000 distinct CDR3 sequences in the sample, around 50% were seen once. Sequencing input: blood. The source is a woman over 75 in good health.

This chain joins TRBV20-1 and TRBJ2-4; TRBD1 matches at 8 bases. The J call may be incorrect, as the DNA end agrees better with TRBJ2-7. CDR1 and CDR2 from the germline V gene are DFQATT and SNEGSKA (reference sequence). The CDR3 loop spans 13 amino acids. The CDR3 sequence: CSARRDRSYEQYF. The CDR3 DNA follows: TGCAGTGCTCGCCGGGACAGGTCCTACGAGCAGTACTTC.

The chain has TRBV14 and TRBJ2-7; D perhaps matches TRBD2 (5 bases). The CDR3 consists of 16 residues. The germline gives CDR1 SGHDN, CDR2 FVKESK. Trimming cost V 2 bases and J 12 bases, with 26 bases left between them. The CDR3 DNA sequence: TGTGCCAGCAGCCAAAGACACTATCAAAGCGGAAACATTCGGTACTTC. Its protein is CASSQRHYQSGNIRYF. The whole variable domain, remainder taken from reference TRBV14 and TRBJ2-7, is EAGVTQFPSHSVIEKGQTVTLRCDPISGHDNLYWYRRVMGKEIKFLLHFVKESKQDESGMPNNRFLAERTGGTYSTLKVQPAELEDSGVYFCASSQRHYQSGNIRYFGPGTRLTVT.

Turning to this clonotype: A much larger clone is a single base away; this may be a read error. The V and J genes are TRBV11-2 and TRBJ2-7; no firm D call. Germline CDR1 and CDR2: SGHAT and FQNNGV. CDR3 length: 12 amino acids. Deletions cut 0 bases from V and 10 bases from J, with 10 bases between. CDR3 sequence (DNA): TGTGCCAGCAGCTTAGATTCTAGAGGACAGTACTTC. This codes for CASSLDSRGQYF. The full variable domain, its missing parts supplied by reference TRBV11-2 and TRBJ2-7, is EAGVAQSPRYKIIEKRQSVAFWCNPISGHATLYWYQQILGQGPKLLIQFQNNGVVDDSQLPKDRFSAERLKGVDSTLKIQPAKLEDSAVYLCASSLDSRGQYFGPGTRLTVT.

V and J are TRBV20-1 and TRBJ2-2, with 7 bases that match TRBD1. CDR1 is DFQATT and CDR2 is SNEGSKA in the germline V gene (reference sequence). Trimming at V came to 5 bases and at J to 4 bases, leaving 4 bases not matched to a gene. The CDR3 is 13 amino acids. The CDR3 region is CSAHAGGTGELFF. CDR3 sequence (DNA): TGCAGTGCTCACGCAGGGGGCACCGGGGAGCTGTTTTTT.

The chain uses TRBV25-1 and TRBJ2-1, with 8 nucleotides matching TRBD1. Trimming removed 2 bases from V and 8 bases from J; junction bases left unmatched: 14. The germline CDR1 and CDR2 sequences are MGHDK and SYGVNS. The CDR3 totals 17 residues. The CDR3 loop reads CASSELGQGNLWDEQFF. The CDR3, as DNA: TGTGCCAGCAGTGAACTCGGACAGGGTAACTTATGGGATGAGCAGTTCTTC.